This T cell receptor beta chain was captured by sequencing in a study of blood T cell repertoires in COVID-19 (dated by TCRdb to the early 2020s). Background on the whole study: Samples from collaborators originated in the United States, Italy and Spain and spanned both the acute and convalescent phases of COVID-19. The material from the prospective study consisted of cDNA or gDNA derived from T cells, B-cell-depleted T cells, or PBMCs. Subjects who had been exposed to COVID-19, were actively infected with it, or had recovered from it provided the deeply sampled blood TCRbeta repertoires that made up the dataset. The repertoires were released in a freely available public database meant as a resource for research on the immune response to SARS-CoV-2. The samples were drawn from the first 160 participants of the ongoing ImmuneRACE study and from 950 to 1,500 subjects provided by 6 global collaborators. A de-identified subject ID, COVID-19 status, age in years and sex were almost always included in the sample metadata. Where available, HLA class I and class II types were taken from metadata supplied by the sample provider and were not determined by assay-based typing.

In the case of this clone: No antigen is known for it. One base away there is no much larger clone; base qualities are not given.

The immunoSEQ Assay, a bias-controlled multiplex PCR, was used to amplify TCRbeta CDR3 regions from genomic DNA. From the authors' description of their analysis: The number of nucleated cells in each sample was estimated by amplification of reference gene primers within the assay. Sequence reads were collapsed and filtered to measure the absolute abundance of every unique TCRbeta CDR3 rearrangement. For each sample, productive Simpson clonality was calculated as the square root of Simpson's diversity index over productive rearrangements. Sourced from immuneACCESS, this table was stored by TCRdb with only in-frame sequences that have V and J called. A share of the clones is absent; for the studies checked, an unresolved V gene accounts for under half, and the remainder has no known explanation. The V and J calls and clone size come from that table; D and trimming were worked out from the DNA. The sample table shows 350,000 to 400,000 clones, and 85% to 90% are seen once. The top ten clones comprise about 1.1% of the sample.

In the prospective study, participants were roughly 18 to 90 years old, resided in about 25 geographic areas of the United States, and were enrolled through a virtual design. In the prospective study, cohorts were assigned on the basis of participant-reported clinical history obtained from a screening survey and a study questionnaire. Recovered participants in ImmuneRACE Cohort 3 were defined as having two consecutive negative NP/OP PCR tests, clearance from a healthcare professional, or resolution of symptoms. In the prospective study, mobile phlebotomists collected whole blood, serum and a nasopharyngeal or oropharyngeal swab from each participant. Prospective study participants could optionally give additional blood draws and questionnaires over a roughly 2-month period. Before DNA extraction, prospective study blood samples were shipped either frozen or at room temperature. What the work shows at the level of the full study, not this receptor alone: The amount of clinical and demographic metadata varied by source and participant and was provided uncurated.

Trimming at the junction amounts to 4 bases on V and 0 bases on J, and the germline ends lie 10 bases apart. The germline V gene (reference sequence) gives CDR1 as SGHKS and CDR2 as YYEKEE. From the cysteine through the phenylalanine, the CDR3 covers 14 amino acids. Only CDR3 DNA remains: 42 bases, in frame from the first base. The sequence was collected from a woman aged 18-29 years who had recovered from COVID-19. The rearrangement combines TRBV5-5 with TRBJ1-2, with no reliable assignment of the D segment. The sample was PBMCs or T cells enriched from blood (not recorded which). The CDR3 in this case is CASSQKAPNYGYTF. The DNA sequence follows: TGTGCCAGCAGCCAAAAAGCCCCTAACTATGGCTACACCTTC. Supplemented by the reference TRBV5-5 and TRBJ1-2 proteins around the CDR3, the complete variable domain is DAGVTQSPTHLIKTRGQQVTLRCSPISGHKSVSWYQQVLGQGPQFIFQYYEKEERGRGNFPDRFSARQFPNYSSELNVNALLLGDSALYLCASSQKAPNYGYTFGSGTRLTVV.